Sequencing of this T cell receptor (beta chain) was carried out in a study of identical twins. On this clonotype: Its antigen remains unidentified.

The CDR3 consists of 16 residues. V lost 2 bases and J lost 5; bases outside the gene matches: 5. The cDNA had a unique molecular identifier and a template-switch universal primer site. Each CDR3 protein gets one entry after TCRdb re-called the 5' RACE reads with MiXCR. This sample carries 690,000 or so distinct CDR3 sequences, approximately 6% of them seen once, and the ten largest clones take approximately 2%. Points from the study as a whole: Excess low generation probability was seen in twin-shared out-of-frame alpha sequences. Cross-sectional statistical analysis, not tracking of the same donors, underpinned the conclusions.

J is TRBJ2-1 and V is TRBV12-3 or TRBV12-4; TRBD2 matches 11 bases. The TCR comes from a man aged 18-30 years in good health. The material sequenced was naive T cells sorted from blood. CDR3 residues: CASSLLAGGVNNEQFF. DNA for the CDR3: TGTGCCAGCAGTTTACTAGCGGGAGGTGTTAACAATGAGCAGTTCTTC.